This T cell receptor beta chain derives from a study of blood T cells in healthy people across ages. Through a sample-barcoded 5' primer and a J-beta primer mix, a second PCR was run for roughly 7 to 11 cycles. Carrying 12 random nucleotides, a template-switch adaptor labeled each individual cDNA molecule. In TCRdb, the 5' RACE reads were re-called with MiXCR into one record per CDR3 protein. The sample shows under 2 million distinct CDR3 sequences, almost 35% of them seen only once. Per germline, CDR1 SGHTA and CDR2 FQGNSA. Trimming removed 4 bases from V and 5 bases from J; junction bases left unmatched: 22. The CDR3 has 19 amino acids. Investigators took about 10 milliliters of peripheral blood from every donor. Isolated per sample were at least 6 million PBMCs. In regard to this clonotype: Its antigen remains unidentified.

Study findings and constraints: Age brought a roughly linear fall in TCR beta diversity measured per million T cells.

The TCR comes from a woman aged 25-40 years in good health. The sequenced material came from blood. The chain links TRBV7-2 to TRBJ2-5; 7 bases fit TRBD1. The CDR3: CASSWSSAIQGMRKETQYF. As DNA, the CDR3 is TGTGCCAGCAGCTGGTCCTCGGCCATACAGGGGATGAGGAAGGAGACCCAGTACTTC.